The clone carrying this T cell receptor (beta chain) was seen repeatedly, ten times or more. Its specificity is unknown. HTBI primers from iRepertoire and Arm-PCR of CDR3 regions yielded the TCR beta libraries. Each CDR3 protein is one row after TCRdb ran MiXCR on the multiplex PCR reads. The data show a few hundred thousand distinct CDR3 sequences, about 20% seen once. The data were obtained in a study of regulatory T cells in long-lasting Graves disease. General observations from the study: Those with persistent disease had in common more public clonotypes (roughly 3,000) than new patients (approximately 970).

The CDR3 loop spans 19 amino acids. Trimming removed 4 bases from V and 4 bases from J; junction bases left unmatched: 10. In germline, CDR1 is SGHRS, CDR2 YFSETQ. Time point indicated: persistent/refractory GD, antithyroid drugs over 5 years with positive TRAb. There was RNA extracted from PBMCs, and the TCR library was made from it. The clonotype originates from a female donor with Graves disease. This chain joins TRBV5-1 and TRBJ2-2; 16 nucleotides agree with TRBD2. The sequenced sample was peripheral blood mononuclear cells (PBMCs), obtained when the disease was refractory, from a patient treated with antithyroid drugs. CDR3 sequence reads: CASSAGLAGGRRSTGELFF. The DNA for the CDR3 is TGCGCCAGCAGCGCGGGACTAGCGGGAGGGCGGAGGTCCACCGGGGAGCTGTTTTTT.